This TCR beta chain was documented in a study of T cell changes during pregnancy in multiple sclerosis. The ends were cut back, 7 bases at V and 2 bases at J, with 14 bases in the middle. Germline-derived CDR1 and CDR2 are MNHNS and SASEGT. This CDR3 is built from 15 residues. Sequenced by immunoSEQ multiplex PCR; TCRdb stores in-frame clones only, minus some. Among around 31,000 clones, almost 90% were seen once, and the ten largest hold just over 0.55%. This clonotype was sampled from a female donor in good health, enrolled as a control in a pregnancy study. The sequencing used CD4+ T cells from peripheral blood mononuclear cells, collected in the third trimester of pregnancy. This chain uses TRBV6-1 with TRBJ2-2; TRBD2 is a possible D gene (6 bases). CDR3 nucleotides: TGTGCCAGCATTAAACCGGGGGTAAACACCGGGGAGCTGTTTTTT. It specifies CASIKPGVNTGELFF.